The present T cell receptor (beta chain) was sequenced within a study of cytotoxic CD8 clonotypes in ibrutinib-treated CLL. This clone was seen more than once but under ten times. Using immunoSEQ multiplex PCR, the repertoire was profiled, and TCRdb retains in-frame clones only, with some absent. The table lists about 68,000 clones, 80% of them singletons, with roughly 8% in the top ten. CDR1 and CDR2 (germline): DFQATT, SNEGSKA (reference sequence). The CDR3 extends over 11 amino acids. Trimming took 0 bases from V and 4 from J, leaving 4 bases between them. PBMCs were cryopreserved, and approximately 2 micrograms of genomic DNA from them went into TCR beta libraries.

The genes are TRBV20-1 and TRBJ2-7; D gene unclear. This TCR derives from a human donor with chronic lymphocytic leukemia. Specimen: PBMCs, collected at disease progression, from a patient treated with ibrutinib. In DNA, the CDR3 is TGCAGTGCTAGAGAGGTTTACGAGCAGTACTTC. Translating it yields CSAREVYEQYF.